These T cell receptor beta chains were read from a single sample in a study of tumor and adjacent non-tumor tissue in lung cancer. TCRdb reanalysed the multiplex PCR reads using MiXCR and keeps one entry per CDR3 protein. This repertoire shows 65,000 to 80,000 distinct CDR3 sequences, roughly 73% found once; its top ten account for under 30%. Material: lung tumor tissue. The receptors shown here come from a man between 60 and 75 years old with non-small cell lung cancer. CDR3s include the opening cysteine and the closing phenylalanine or tryptophan. D genes are given only for firm matches. Expanded clones are given a class, and other clones once, few, many or no size at all.

abundance	v_gene	d_gene	j_gene	CDR3aa	CDR3nt
few	TRBV6-5	.	TRBJ2-1	CASSYANGIHYEQFF	TGCGCCAGCAGTTACGCGAACGGGATTCACTATGAGCAGTTCTTC
many	TRBV5-1	.	TRBJ2-3	CASSLYRALTDTQYF	TGCGCCAGCAGCCTCTACAGGGCCCTTACAGATACGCAGTATTTT
.	TRBV6-1	.	TRBJ2-1	CASSKYDEQFF	TGTGCCAGCAGTAAGTACGATGAGCAGTTCTTC
.	TRBV6-5	.	TRBJ1-5	CVSSHGPGGNQPQHF	TGTGTCAGCAGTCACGGACCGGGTGGCAATCAGCCACAGCATTTT
.	TRBV20-1	TRBD1	TRBJ2-7	CNATVGTVSSYEQYF	TGCAATGCTACAGTAGGGACAGTGAGCTCCTACGAGCAGTACTTC
.	TRBV20-1	.	TRBJ2-1	CSVRGLIWEQFF	TGCAGTGTTAGAGGCTTGATTTGGGAGCAGTTCTTC
.	TRBV20-1	.	TRBJ2-7	CSTRRGATYEQYF	TGCAGTACTAGACGGGGGGCCACCTATGAGCAGTACTTC
.	TRBV11-3	.	TRBJ2-7	CASSLGIGTGNYDRYF	TGTGCCAGCAGCTTAGGAATTGGGACGGGTAACTACGATCGGTATTTC
.	TRBV5-1	.	TRBJ2-5	CGSSLGAGQETQYF	TGCGGCAGCAGCTTGGGGGCAGGCCAAGAGACCCAGTACTTC
many	TRBV6-6	.	TRBJ1-3	CASSYGLSGNTIYF	TGTGCCAGCAGTTACGGGCTTAGTGGAAACACCATATATTTT
many	TRBV6-2/TRBV6-3	TRBD2	TRBJ2-3	CASSYQPGLAGGYTDTQYF	TGTGCCAGCAGTTACCAGCCGGGACTAGCGGGGGGATACACAGATACGCAGTATTTT
.	TRBV5-1	.	TRBJ2-1	CASRLELGYNEQFF	TGCGCCAGTCGCCTGGAGCTGGGCTACAATGAGCAGTTCTTC
.	TRBV5-4	.	TRBJ2-3	CVSSPIEGEQGDKQYF	TGTGTCAGCAGCCCTATCGAGGGGGAGCAGGGAGATAAGCAGTATTTT
many	TRBV20-1	TRBD2	TRBJ2-2	CSARSTGGNTGELFF	TGCAGTGCTAGAAGTACGGGAGGGAACACCGGGGAGCTGTTTTTT